Sequencing of this T cell receptor beta chain was carried out in a study of neoadjuvant nivolumab and ipilimumab in lung cancer. CDR1 and CDR2 (germline): WSHSY, SAAADI. There are 14 residues in the CDR3. The ends were cut back, 7 bases at V and 5 bases at J, with 12 bases in the middle. Only in-frame clones appear in the TCRdb table, and some are missing; sequencing was by immunoSEQ multiplex PCR. The sample includes 5,500 to 9,000 clones, roughly 84% of them seen just once. The rearrangement uses TRBV10-2 and TRBJ1-6, with D hard to call. The source is an adult with non-small cell lung cancer. Sequenced here: tumor tissue, sampled after neoadjuvant nivolumab, alone or with ipilimumab, at or shortly before surgery. CDR3 sequence (DNA): TGCGCCAGCACCCAGGACCGCGATAATTCACCCCTCCACTTT. This codes for CASTQDRDNSPLHF.